The 31 T cell receptor beta chains presented below share a single source sample, sequenced in a study of blood T cell repertoires in COVID-19. Repertoires were generated with immunoSEQ multiplex PCR, while TCRdb's copy carries only in-frame clones and drops some. The sample lists roughly 41,000 clones; around 91% were seen once. What was sequenced was peripheral blood. The receptor set was obtained from a man aged 55 to 70 with active or convalescent COVID-19.

This chain joins TRBV28 and TRBJ1-5; D is possibly TRBD1 (5 bases). Trimming took off 3 bases at V and 4 bases at J, with 16 bases between the two ends. CDR1 and CDR2 (germline): MDHEN, SYDVKM. The CDR3 covers 16 residues. CDR3 loop: CASSFSGRAGNQPQHF. DNA of the CDR3: TGTGCCAGCAGTTTCTCCGGCAGGGCGGGGAATCAGCCCCAGCATTTT.

Comments on this clone: Other DNA sequences within the sample encode an identical CDR3. The chain couples TRBV5-1 to TRBJ1-1; 7 bases line up with TRBD1. Germline V lookup: CDR1 SGHRS, CDR2 YFSETQ. The V segment lost 0 bases and the J segment 5 bases; nucleotides outside the gene matches: 4. CDR3 size: 14 residues. CDR3 sequence reads: CASSLGQGGTEAFF. The CDR3 DNA reads TGCGCCAGCAGCTTGGGACAGGGTGGGACTGAAGCTTTCTTT. The full variable domain, its missing parts supplied by reference TRBV5-1 and TRBJ1-1, is KAGVTQTPRYLIKTRGQQVTLSCSPISGHRSVSWYQQTPGQGLQFLFEYFSETQRNKGNFPGRFSGRQFSNSRSEMNVSTLELGDSALYLCASSLGQGGTEAFFGQGTRLTVV.

This chain connects TRBV3-1 (or the pseudogene TRBV3-2) to TRBJ2-3; D is unclear. Germline V gives CDR1 LGHDT, CDR2 YNNKEL (reference sequence). The CDR3 spans 14 residues. V was trimmed by 4 bases and J by 0 bases, leaving 8 bases between them. The CDR3 DNA sequence: TGTGCCAGCAGCCCTAACTATAGCACAGATACGCAGTATTTT. Residues: CASSPNYSTDTQYF.

The gene calls are TRBV10-3 and TRBJ2-7, with a tentative D call TRBD2 (5 bases). CDR3 length: 15 amino acids. V lost 0 bases and J lost 3, with 12 bases in between. From germline, CDR1 is ENHRY and CDR2 SYGVKD. This chain's CDR3 is CAISESLLGSYEQYF. As DNA, the CDR3 is TGTGCCATCAGTGAGTCCTTACTAGGTAGCTACGAGCAGTACTTC.

This chain uses TRBV6-2 or TRBV6-3 with TRBJ1-5; 7 positions match TRBD1. V lost 6 bases, J lost 0 bases, and 14 bases stayed unmatched. Germline CDR1 and CDR2: MNHEY and SVGEGT. The CDR3 is 18 amino acids. CDR3 DNA: TGTGCCAGCAGCCCTAGCGCCCCCGGACAGGTTAGCAATCAGCCCCAGCATTTT. This sequence encodes CASSPSAPGQVSNQPQHF.

This CDR3 reads CSARRGDTQYF. CDR3 nucleotide sequence: TGCAGTGCTAGGCGGGGAGATACGCAGTATTTT. The V gene is TRBV20-1, the J gene TRBJ2-3; D may be TRBD2 (6 bases). V was cut by 3 bases and J by 5 bases, with 6 bases left in between. The CDR3 extends over 11 amino acids. Germline loops: CDR1 DFQATT, CDR2 SNEGSKA (reference sequence).

The chain has TRBV7-2 and TRBJ1-1; D remains unclear. Germline V lookup: CDR1 SGHTA, CDR2 FQGNSA. The CDR3 extends over 13 amino acids. V lost 2 bases, J lost 4 bases, and 8 bases lay in between. The CDR3: CASSLRQTTEAFF. Written as DNA, the CDR3 is TGTGCCAGCAGCTTAAGACAAACCACTGAAGCTTTCTTT. Supplemented by reference TRBV7-2 and TRBJ1-1, the full variable domain reads GAGVSQSPSNKVTEKGKDVELRCDPISGHTALYWYRQSLGQGLEFLIYFQGNSAPDKSGLPSDRFSAERTGGSVSTLTIQRTQQEDSAVYLCASSLRQTTEAFFGQGTRLTVV.

The chain combines TRBV19 with TRBJ1-5; D is possibly TRBD1 (6 bases). Germline V gene lookup returns CDR1 LNHDA and CDR2 SQIVND (reference sequence). The CDR3 has 16 residues. Trimming pared 5 bases from V and 2 bases from J, leaving 16 bases between. The CDR3 DNA is TGTGCCAGTAGTTCGCGGGGGCGGGGTGGCAATCAGCCCCAGCATTTT. Its protein is CASSSRGRGGNQPQHF.

This sequence joins TRBV19 and TRBJ2-5, with D maybe TRBD2 (6 bases). V shed 0 bases and J shed 3 bases, with 29 bases lying between them. Germline values: CDR1 LNHDA, CDR2 SQIVND (reference sequence). The CDR3 runs to 21 residues. The CDR3 here is CASSIDLLGGPRPQKEETQYF. The CDR3 region has the DNA TGTGCCAGTAGTATAGATCTATTGGGGGGTCCACGTCCCCAGAAAGAAGAGACCCAGTACTTC.

The chain couples TRBV5-1 to TRBJ2-5, with a possible D match to TRBD1 (6 bases). The CDR3 is 13 residues long. Trimming left V 4 bases short and J 5 bases short, with 12 bases between. Germline CDR1 reads SGHRS; CDR2 reads YFSETQ. This CDR3 reads CASSRQAWETQYF. The CDR3 region has the DNA TGCGCCAGCAGCAGACAGGCTTGGGAGACCCAGTACTTC.

The V and J genes are TRBV7-2 and TRBJ2-7; 8 nucleotides match TRBD1. The ends lost 5 bases at V and 3 bases at J; junction bases unmatched: 6. This CDR3 has 14 amino acids. In germline, CDR1 is SGHTA, CDR2 FQGNSA. The chain's CDR3 is CASSGGTGVYEQYF. In DNA, the CDR3 is TGTGCCAGCAGCGGCGGGACAGGAGTCTACGAGCAGTACTTC.

This rearrangement joins TRBV6-1 to TRBJ1-3; D remains ambiguous. Germline assignment: CDR1 MNHNS and CDR2 SASEGT. Between the trimmed V and J ends, which lost 4 bases and 4 bases, there was a span of 20 bases. The CDR3 is made up of 17 amino acids. In DNA, the CDR3 is TGTGCCAGCAGTGCTGCCTCGACGGGTTCCCACGGAAACACCATATATTTT. Protein: CASSAASTGSHGNTIYF.

V is TRBV7-9 and J is TRBJ2-1; D gene uncertain. Trimming took off 0 bases at V and 6 bases at J, with 12 bases between the two ends. The CDR3 has 15 amino acids. Per germline, CDR1 SEHNR and CDR2 FQNEAQ (reference sequence). The CDR3 protein is CASSLARFDPNEQFF. For the CDR3, the DNA is TGTGCCAGCAGCTTAGCGAGGTTTGACCCCAATGAGCAGTTCTTC.

This chain joins TRBV4-1 and TRBJ2-3, with TRBD2 matching over 8 bases. Germline loops: CDR1 MGHRA, CDR2 YSYEKL. This CDR3 is 15 amino acids long. V gave up 4 bases and J gave up 0 bases; unmatched junction bases: 3. The CDR3 DNA is TGCGCCAGCAGCCCGGGGGGGACTAGCACAGATACGCAGTATTTT. This gives the protein CASSPGGTSTDTQYF.

This chain links TRBV7-2 with TRBJ2-3, with no clear D. The CDR3 has 14 residues. The germline V gene has CDR1 SGHTA and CDR2 FQGNSA. The V and J ends lost 2 bases and 2 bases respectively, with 8 bases between them. DNA for the CDR3: TGTGCCAGCAGCTTAAGTGCGGCCACAGATACGCAGTATTTT. Its translation is CASSLSAATDTQYF.

The chain joins TRBV4-2 to TRBJ2-1; TRBD2 agrees at 9 bases. After removal of 1 base from V and 1 base from J, the junction contained 8 bases not matched to a gene. The CDR3 extends over 18 amino acids. Germline V CDR1 and CDR2: LGHNA, YNFKEQ. This CDR3 is CASSQGGLATWSYNEQFF. The DNA of the CDR3 is TGTGCCAGCAGCCAAGGGGGACTAGCAACTTGGTCCTACAATGAGCAGTTCTTC.

This sequence joins TRBV10-3 and TRBJ2-2, with 14 positions matching TRBD2. The CDR3 extends over 17 amino acids. Germline V gives CDR1 ENHRY, CDR2 SYGVKD. V lost 6 bases to trimming and J lost 2 bases; unmatched junction nucleotides: 5. CDR3 residues: CAIRGTSGRTNTGELFF. The CDR3 bases are TGTGCCATCAGGGGGACTAGCGGGAGAACAAACACCGGGGAGCTGTTTTTT.

The CDR3 bases are TGTGCCTGGAGTCCCCTGGGAGGAGGCACTGAAGCTTTCTTT. As protein: CAWSPLGGGTEAFF. The chain joins TRBV30 to TRBJ1-1, with D unresolved. Germline values: CDR1 GTSNPN, CDR2 SVGIG (reference sequence). The CDR3 contains 14 residues. Deletions cut 2 bases from V and 4 bases from J, with 14 bases between.

The rearrangement uses TRBV6-6 and TRBJ1-1; D gene unclear. The CDR3 has 11 amino acids. Germline V gives CDR1 MNHNY, CDR2 SVGAGI (reference sequence). V lost 7 bases, J lost 9 bases, and 12 bases lay in between. CDR3: CASKIGGKAFF. The CDR3 DNA follows: TGTGCCAGCAAAATTGGAGGCAAAGCTTTCTTT.

CDR3 amino acids: CASSDDGETQYF. The CDR3 region has the DNA TGTGCCAGCAGTGATGACGGGGAGACCCAGTACTTC. The genes are TRBV2 and TRBJ2-5; no reliable D call. CDR1 is SNHLY, CDR2 FYNNEI, per germline. The CDR3 is 12 residues long. The V and J ends lost 3 bases and 5 bases respectively, with 7 bases between them.

V and J are TRBV3-1 (or the pseudogene TRBV3-2) and TRBJ1-3; D ambiguous. Per germline, CDR1 LGHDT and CDR2 YNNKEL (reference sequence). This CDR3 region has 13 residues. V lost 3 bases, J lost 4 bases, and 7 bases lay in between. CDR3 residues: CASSQGAGNTIYF. The DNA of the CDR3 is TGTGCCAGCAGCCAGGGAGCAGGAAACACCATATATTTT.

The rearrangement joins TRBV19 to TRBJ1-5, with 7 bases matching TRBD1. With V trimmed by 5 bases and J by 0 bases, 7 bases remained unmatched. CDR3 length: 16 residues. Germline V CDR1 and CDR2: LNHDA, SQIVND (reference sequence). Here the CDR3 DNA reads TGTGCCAGTAGTGTAACAGGGGCGACTAGCAATCAGCCCCAGCATTTT. This encodes CASSVTGATSNQPQHF.

The CDR3 reads CATSWDRGLRGYTF. CDR3 DNA sequence: TGTGCCACCAGCTGGGACAGGGGGTTGAGGGGCTACACCTTC. The V gene is TRBV24-1, the J gene TRBJ1-2, with TRBD1 matching over 11 bases. The CDR3 consists of 14 residues. With 7 bases clipped from V and 8 bases from J, the junction kept 8 bases outside the gene matches. The germline V gene encodes CDR1 KGHDR and CDR2 SFDVKD.

This clone was counted once. The J gene is TRBJ1-5, the V gene TRBV19, with D tentatively TRBD1 (6 bases). There are 15 residues in the CDR3. Germline assignment: CDR1 LNHDA and CDR2 SQIVND (reference sequence). V lost 7 bases and J lost 0, with 13 bases in between. The CDR3 nucleotides are TGTGCCAGTACTGCAGGGGCGTATAGCAATCAGCCCCAGCATTTT. This gives the protein CASTAGAYSNQPQHF. Supplemented by reference TRBV19 and TRBJ1-5, the full variable domain reads DGGITQSPKYLFRKEGQNVTLSCEQNLNHDAMYWYRQDPGQGLRLIYYSQIVNDFQKGDIAEGYSVSREKKESFPLTVTSAQKNPTAFYLCASTAGAYSNQPQHFGDGTRLSIL.

This chain joins TRBV5-6 and TRBJ2-7, with 7 bases aligning to TRBD1. J lost 11 bases, V lost 3 bases, and 8 bases had no gene match. The CDR3 has 12 amino acids. CDR1 is SGHDT, CDR2 YYEEEE, per germline. The CDR3: CASSYVQGQEYF. The CDR3 DNA follows: TGTGCCAGCAGCTACGTACAAGGACAGGAGTACTTC. Drawing the rest from reference TRBV5-6 and TRBJ2-7, the complete variable domain is DAGVTQSPTHLIKTRGQQVTLRCSPKSGHDTVSWYQQALGQGPQFIFQYYEEEERQRGNFPDRFSGHQFPNYSSELNVNALLLGDSALYLCASSYVQGQEYFGPGTRLTVT.

The chain has TRBV5-5 and TRBJ2-1; TRBD2 agrees at 7 bases. This CDR3 is built from 14 residues. J lost 8 bases, V lost 3 bases, and 8 bases had no gene match. CDR1 is SGHKS and CDR2 is YYEKEE in the germline V gene (reference sequence). Here the CDR3 DNA reads TGTGCCAGCAGCTCCTTGCGGGAGAATTATGAGCAGTTCTTC. Protein sequence: CASSSLRENYEQFF.

The V gene is TRBV5-1, the J gene TRBJ2-2, with 7 bases lining up with TRBD2. This CDR3 spans 15 amino acids. The ends lost 4 bases at V and 3 bases at J; junction bases unmatched: 6. CDR1 is SGHRS, CDR2 YFSETQ, per germline. CDR3 loop: CASSPGTKDTGELFF. The DNA for the CDR3 is TGCGCCAGCAGCCCCGGGACTAAAGACACCGGGGAGCTGTTTTTT.

The chain employs TRBV28 and TRBJ1-5; the D gene is possibly TRBD1 (5 bases). This CDR3 region has 13 residues. The germline V and J ends were trimmed by 5 bases and 5 bases, with 10 bases remaining between them. CDR1 and CDR2 (germline): MDHEN, SYDVKM. CDR3 bases: TGTGCCAGCAGTCGGACACCTTATCAGCCCCAGCATTTT. Its protein product is CASSRTPYQPQHF. Supplemented by reference TRBV28 and TRBJ1-5, the full variable domain reads DVKVTQSSRYLVKRTGEKVFLECVQDMDHENMFWYRQDPGLGLRLIYFSYDVKMKEKGDIPEGYSVSREKKERFSLILESASTNQTSMYLCASSRTPYQPQHFGDGTRLSIL.

The V call is TRBV6-5, the J call TRBJ2-1; 7 bases align to TRBD2. The germline V gene has CDR1 MNHEY and CDR2 SVGAGI. Losses at the gene ends were 6 bases for V and 4 bases for J; bases not matched to a gene: 9. The CDR3 covers 15 residues. The CDR3 region is CASRQPGLGYNEQFF. CDR3 nucleotide sequence: TGTGCCAGCAGACAGCCAGGACTAGGTTACAATGAGCAGTTCTTC.

The rearrangement joins TRBV30 to TRBJ1-3; 9 bases agree with TRBD1. With V trimmed by 3 bases and J by 8 bases, 2 bases remained unmatched. Germline V gene data show CDR1 as GTSNPN and CDR2 as SVGIG (reference sequence). CDR3 length: 12 residues. The DNA for the CDR3 is TGTGCCTGGAGGGGACAGGGTGACACCATATATTTT. The encoded protein is CAWRGQGDTIYF.

The chain recombines TRBV28 with TRBJ2-7; TRBD2 matches at 7 bases. Germline V gene sequence: CDR1 MDHEN, CDR2 SYDVKM. J gave up 1 base and V 5 bases, and 8 bases lay outside the gene matches. The length of the CDR3 is 15 residues. The CDR3, as DNA: TGTGCCAGCAGTCGCAGCGGGAAAAATTCCTACGAGCAGTACTTC. Amino acid sequence: CASSRSGKNSYEQYF.